This entry lists 11 T cell receptor beta chains sequenced from one sample in a study of blood T cell repertoires in COVID-19. The method was immunoSEQ multiplex PCR; TCRdb's version includes in-frame clones alone and lacks a portion of them. The sample lists about 120,000 clones, over 70% occurring once. Specimen: peripheral blood. The receptors were gathered from a man aged 45-60 years with acute or convalescent COVID-19.

The V call is TRBV7-9, the J call TRBJ1-1; D is perhaps TRBD1 (5 bases). Trimming removed 1 base from V and 4 bases from J, with 10 bases in between. This CDR3 has 14 amino acids. Germline V gives CDR1 SEHNR, CDR2 FQNEAQ (reference sequence). This CDR3 is CASSLVTQGTEAFF. The CDR3, as DNA: TGTGCCAGCAGCTTAGTCACCCAGGGCACTGAAGCTTTCTTT. The variable domain in full, completed from reference TRBV7-9 and TRBJ1-1, reads DTGVSQNPRHKITKRGQNVTFRCDPISEHNRLYWYRQTLGQGPEFLTYFQNEAQLEKSRLLSDRFSAERPKGSFSTLEIQRTEQGDSAMYLCASSLVTQGTEAFFGQGTRLTVV.

The count of this clone is one. V and J are TRBV28 and TRBJ1-5; 9 bases line up with TRBD1. The germline gives CDR1 MDHEN, CDR2 SYDVKM. V shed 3 bases, J shed 1 base, and the junction held 7 bases outside the gene matches. This CDR3 region has 17 residues. CDR3 bases: TGTGCCAGCAGTTTCGAACAGGGGGCTCGAAGCAATCAGCCCCAGCATTTT. Residues: CASSFEQGARSNQPQHF.

This clone was picked up a small number of times. J is TRBJ2-1 and V is TRBV2, with 11 nucleotides matching TRBD2. The CDR3 contains 12 residues. CDR1 is SNHLY, CDR2 FYNNEI, per germline. V dropped 4 bases and J dropped 14; count of bases not matched to a gene: 4. In DNA form, the CDR3 reads TGTGCCAGCAGTGTAGATAGCGGGAGGGAGTTCTTC. It translates to CASSVDSGREFF. The full variable domain, with the rest looked up from reference TRBV2 and TRBJ2-1, is EPEVTQTPSHQVTQMGQEVILRCVPISNHLYFYWYRQILGQKVEFLVSFYNNEISEKSEIFDDQFSVERPDGSNFTLKIRSTKLEDSAMYFCASSVDSGREFFGPGTRLTVL.

This chain uses TRBV3-1 (or the pseudogene TRBV3-2) with TRBJ2-1, with 10 bases fitting TRBD1. This CDR3 is 14 amino acids long. V shed 5 bases, J shed 10 bases, and the junction held 8 bases outside the gene matches. The germline gives CDR1 LGHDT, CDR2 YNNKEL (reference sequence). The CDR3 region is CASSLGQGSTEQFF. In nucleotides, the CDR3 is TGTGCCAGCAGCTTGGGACAGGGGTCCACCGAGCAGTTCTTC.

The genes are TRBV9 and TRBJ1-6; D may be TRBD1 (5 bases). Deletions cut 3 bases from V and 0 bases from J, with 10 bases between. This CDR3 contains 16 residues. Germline CDR1 and CDR2: SGDLS and YYNGEE. CDR3 bases: TGTGCCAGCAGCGCTGGGACTTCCTCCTATAATTCACCCCTCCACTTT. It translates to CASSAGTSSYNSPLHF.

The V gene is TRBV28, the J gene TRBJ1-2; no firm D call. Germline V lookup: CDR1 MDHEN, CDR2 SYDVKM. V was cut by 5 bases and J by 0 bases, with 10 bases left in between. CDR3 length: 14 residues. CDR3 nucleotide sequence: TGTGCCAGCAGTCTTCGGAGAGCTAACTATGGCTACACCTTC. Its translation: CASSLRRANYGYTF.

A note on this clone: The junction departs from the called germline gene at one end, perhaps through a read error. The chain carries TRBV28 and TRBJ1-2; TRBD1 matches 8 bases. The CDR3 sequence is 18 residues long. Germline values: CDR1 MDHEN, CDR2 SYDVKM. Here the CDR3 reads CASSSHAGAGGSNYSYTF. CDR3 nucleotide sequence: TGTGCCAGCAGTTCTCACGCCGGGGCAGGGGGCAGCAACTATAGCTACACCTTC.

This clone was picked up one time. The chain recombines TRBV28 with TRBJ1-2; TRBD1 aligns across 9 bases. Trimming at V came to 4 bases and at J to 4 bases, leaving 10 bases not matched to a gene. The germline V gene has CDR1 MDHEN and CDR2 SYDVKM. The CDR3 is 16 amino acids. The CDR3 protein is CASSSATGQGTYGYTF. The CDR3, as DNA: TGTGCCAGCAGTTCCGCCACGGGACAGGGCACCTATGGCTACACCTTC.

This clone was found once. The chain links TRBV19 to TRBJ2-3; D possibly corresponds to TRBD1 (5 bases). Trimming took off 3 bases at V and 6 bases at J, with 13 bases between the two ends. The CDR3 contains 14 residues. Germline V CDR1 and CDR2: LNHDA, SQIVND (reference sequence). The CDR3 nucleotides are TGTGCCAGTAGTATTCCCAGGGCCTACGATACGCAGTATTTT. Protein sequence: CASSIPRAYDTQYF.

The chain couples TRBV2 to TRBJ1-2, with 7 bases that match TRBD1. Trimming at V came to 6 bases and at J to 1 base, leaving 5 bases not matched to a gene. The CDR3 has 14 residues. Per the germline V gene, CDR1 is SNHLY and CDR2 is FYNNEI. The CDR3 is CASSGDSLNYGYTF. The CDR3 region has the DNA TGTGCCAGCAGCGGGGACAGCCTTAACTATGGCTACACCTTC.

V and J are TRBV10-1 and TRBJ1-1; D unresolved. This CDR3 has 12 amino acids. The germline V gene encodes CDR1 WNHNN and CDR2 SYGVQD (reference sequence). V lost 8 bases and J 0 bases, leaving 7 bases between the germline ends. CDR3 DNA: TGCGCCAGCCTCGGGATGAACACTGAAGCTTTCTTT. It is translated as CASLGMNTEAFF.